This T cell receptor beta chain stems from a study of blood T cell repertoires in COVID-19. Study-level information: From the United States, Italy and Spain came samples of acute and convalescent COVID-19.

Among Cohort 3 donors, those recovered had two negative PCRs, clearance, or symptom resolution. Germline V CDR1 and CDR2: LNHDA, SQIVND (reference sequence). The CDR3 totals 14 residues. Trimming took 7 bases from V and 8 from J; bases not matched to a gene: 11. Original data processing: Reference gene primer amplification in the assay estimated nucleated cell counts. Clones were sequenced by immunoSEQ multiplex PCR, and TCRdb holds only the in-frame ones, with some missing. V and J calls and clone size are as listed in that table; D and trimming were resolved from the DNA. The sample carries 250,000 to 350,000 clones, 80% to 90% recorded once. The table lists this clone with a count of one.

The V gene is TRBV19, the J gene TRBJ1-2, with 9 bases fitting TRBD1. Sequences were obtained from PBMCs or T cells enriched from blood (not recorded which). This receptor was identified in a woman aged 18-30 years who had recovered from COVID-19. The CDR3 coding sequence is TGTGCCAGTACGGCGCGAAGGACAGGGGAGGGCTACACCTTC. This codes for CASTARRTGEGYTF.